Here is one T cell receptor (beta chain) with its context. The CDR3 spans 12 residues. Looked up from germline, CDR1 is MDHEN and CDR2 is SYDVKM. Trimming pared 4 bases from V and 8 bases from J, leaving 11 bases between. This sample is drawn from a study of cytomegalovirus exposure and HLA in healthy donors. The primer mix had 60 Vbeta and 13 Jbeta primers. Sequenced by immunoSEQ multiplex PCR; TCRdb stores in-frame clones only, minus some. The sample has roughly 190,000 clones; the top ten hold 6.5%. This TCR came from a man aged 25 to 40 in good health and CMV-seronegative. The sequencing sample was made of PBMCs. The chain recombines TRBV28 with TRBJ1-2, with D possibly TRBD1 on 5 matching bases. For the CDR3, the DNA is TGTGCCAGCAGTTACAGGATAGGAGGCTACACCTTC. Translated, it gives CASSYRIGGYTF.